This T cell receptor beta chain was found in a study of B cell selection in AIRE deficiency. The regulatory T cell sort gate was CD4+CD25hiCD127low/negative. Control samples were from healthy, unrelated donors. Regarding the study as a whole: CDR3s were shorter in shared Treg sequences, reflecting few non-templated nucleotide insertions.

This clone has a handful of counts. What it binds is unknown. Trimming removed 0 bases from V and 3 bases from J, with 8 bases in between. The CDR3 totals 14 residues. CDR1 GTSNPN and CDR2 SVGIG come from the germline V gene (reference sequence). The protocol was immunoSEQ multiplex PCR, while the TCRdb copy is restricted to in-frame clones and leaves out a portion. The table shows about 22,000 clones, with approximately 91% occurring only once. The TCR was taken from a human donor in good health. Sequenced sample: CD4+CD25+ Tregs sorted from PBMCs. The chain uses TRBV30 and TRBJ1-4, with D possibly matching TRBD1 (6 bases). CDR3 sequence (DNA): TGTGCCTGGAGTGTGAGGGGGGCTAATGAAAAACTGTTTTTT. It yields the protein CAWSVRGANEKLFF.